The 5 T cell receptor beta chains in this list originate from one sample, sequenced in a study of T cells after yellow fever vaccination. Via MiXCR, TCRdb re-called the 5' RACE reads, giving one row per CDR3 protein. The table shows approximately 580,000 distinct CDR3 sequences, with about a sixth occurring only once. Sequenced material: PBMCs, taken more than 4 days after the first yellow fever vaccination. These receptors were collected from a man aged 18 to 30 who received the YFV17D yellow fever vaccine.

The rearrangement joins TRBV28 to TRBJ2-7; TRBD1 or TRBD2 may be the D gene (5 bases each). The germline V and J ends were trimmed by 10 bases and 6 bases, with 19 bases remaining between them. This CDR3 has 13 residues. The germline V gene has CDR1 MDHEN and CDR2 SYDVKM. The CDR3 DNA follows: TGTGCCACCGGGACGGCGAGTCTGGCCGAGCAGTACGTC. Translation: CATGTASLAEQYV.

This clonotype was counted only a few times. The J gene is TRBJ2-3, the V gene TRBV20-1; D may be TRBD1 (5 bases). Germline V gene lookup returns CDR1 DFQATT and CDR2 SNEGSKA (reference sequence). The CDR3 sequence is 13 residues long. The V and J ends lost 2 bases and 2 bases respectively, with 8 bases between them. The CDR3 sequence: CSARQGPTDTQYF. CDR3 sequence (DNA): TGCAGTGCTAGACAGGGCCCCACAGATACGCAGTATTTT.

This clonotype came up a few times. The chain employs TRBV4-1 and TRBJ2-1; a weak D match, TRBD2 (7 bases). This CDR3 spans 16 amino acids. Germline CDR1 and CDR2: MGHRA and YSYEKL. The germline V and J ends were trimmed by 2 bases and 8 bases, with 19 bases remaining between them. CDR3 DNA: TGCGCCAGCAGCCAATACAACTCGGGGGGCCAAGATGAGCAGTTCTTC. This sequence encodes CASSQYNSGGQDEQFF.

The chain employs TRBV30 and TRBJ2-2; 8 bases agree with TRBD1. The V gene's germline CDR1 is GTSNPN and CDR2 SVGIG (reference sequence). Losses at the gene ends were 3 bases for V and 3 bases for J; bases not matched to a gene: 12. The CDR3 consists of 17 residues. The CDR3 nucleotides are TGTGCCTGGAGGCCGGACAGGGTGAAGAGAGACACCGGGGAGCTGTTTTTT. It specifies CAWRPDRVKRDTGELFF.

This clonotype was counted a few times. The chain recombines TRBV4-3 with TRBJ1-4, with TRBD1 identical over 7 bases. The V segment lost 6 bases and the J segment 5 bases; nucleotides outside the gene matches: 9. CDR1 is LGHNA and CDR2 is YSLEER in the germline V gene. The CDR3 is 15 residues long. The CDR3 sequence is CASSPLQGVNEKLFF. The DNA of the CDR3 is TGCGCCAGCAGTCCCCTCCAGGGGGTCAATGAAAAACTGTTTTTT.